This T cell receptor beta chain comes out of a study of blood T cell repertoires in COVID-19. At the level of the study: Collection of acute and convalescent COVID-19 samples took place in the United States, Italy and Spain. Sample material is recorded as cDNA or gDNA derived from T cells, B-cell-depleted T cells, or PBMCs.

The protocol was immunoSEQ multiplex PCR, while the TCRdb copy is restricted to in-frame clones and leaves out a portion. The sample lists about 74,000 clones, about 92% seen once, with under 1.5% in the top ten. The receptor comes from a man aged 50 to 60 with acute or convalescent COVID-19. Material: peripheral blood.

The CDR3: CASSLFGQGVPGELFF. Here the CDR3 DNA reads TGTGCCAGCAGCCTCTTTGGACAGGGAGTTCCCGGGGAGCTGTTTTTT. The genes are TRBV3-1 (or the pseudogene TRBV3-2) and TRBJ2-2; 8 bases are shared with TRBD1. The CDR3 is made up of 16 amino acids. Germline V CDR1 and CDR2: LGHDT, YNNKEL (reference sequence). The V segment lost 4 bases and the J segment 6 bases; nucleotides outside the gene matches: 10.